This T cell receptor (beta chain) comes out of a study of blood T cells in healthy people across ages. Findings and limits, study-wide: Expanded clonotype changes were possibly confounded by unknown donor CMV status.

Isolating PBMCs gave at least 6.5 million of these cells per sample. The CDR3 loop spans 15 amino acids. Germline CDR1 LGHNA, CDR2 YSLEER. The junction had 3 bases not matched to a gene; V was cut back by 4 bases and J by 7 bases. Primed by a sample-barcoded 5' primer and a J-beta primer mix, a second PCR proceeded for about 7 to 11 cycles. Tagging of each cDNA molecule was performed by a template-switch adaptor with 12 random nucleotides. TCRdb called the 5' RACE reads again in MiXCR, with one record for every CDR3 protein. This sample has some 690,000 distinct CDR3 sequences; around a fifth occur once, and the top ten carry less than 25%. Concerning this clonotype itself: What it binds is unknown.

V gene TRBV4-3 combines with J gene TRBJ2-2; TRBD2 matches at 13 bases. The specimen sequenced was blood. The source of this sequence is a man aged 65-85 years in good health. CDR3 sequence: CASSRGLAGVGELFF. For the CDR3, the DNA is TGCGCCAGCAGCCGAGGACTAGCGGGAGTCGGGGAGCTGTTTTTT.